This passage covers 13 T cell receptor beta chains from one sample sequenced in a study of T-cell memory formation after mild COVID-19. Each CDR3 protein is one row after TCRdb ran MiXCR on the 5' RACE reads. The top ten hold approximately 12% of the sample, which has hundreds of thousands of distinct CDR3 sequences, approximately 25% seen once. Sequenced sample: PBMCs or a T cell subset sorted from them (not recorded which). These receptors originate from an adult woman who had mild COVID-19 (a few samples of this study predate the infection). Cell type and time point are not known.

The chain uses TRBV7-8 and TRBJ1-2; TRBD1 aligns across 7 bases. The germline CDR1 and CDR2 sequences are SGHVS and FQNEAQ. J lost 4 bases, V lost 1 base, and 18 bases had no gene match. This CDR3 spans 19 amino acids. The CDR3 DNA is TGTGCCAGCAGCTTAGTAGCGGCCAGGGGGACCGCCTTTACCTATGGCTACACCTTC. This codes for CASSLVAARGTAFTYGYTF.

J is TRBJ1-4 and V is TRBV7-2, with 8 positions matching TRBD1. Trimming at V came to 5 bases and at J to 8 bases, leaving 10 bases not matched to a gene. The V gene's germline CDR1 is SGHTA and CDR2 FQGNSA. This CDR3 region has 15 residues. The CDR3 DNA reads TGTGCCAGCAGCCCAAGCCCGAACAGGGGGGAAAAACTGTTTTTT. Translation gives CASSPSPNRGEKLFF. The full variable domain, its missing parts supplied by reference TRBV7-2 and TRBJ1-4, is GAGVSQSPSNKVTEKGKDVELRCDPISGHTALYWYRQSLGQGLEFLIYFQGNSAPDKSGLPSDRFSAERTGGSVSTLTIQRTQQEDSAVYLCASSPSPNRGEKLFFGSGTQLSVL.

The chain recombines TRBV13 with TRBJ2-7; unclear D gene. V was clipped by 3 bases and J by 7 bases, with 16 bases between them. Looked up from germline, CDR1 is PRHDT and CDR2 is FYEKMQ (reference sequence). The CDR3 consists of 14 residues. CDR3 residues: CASSFFNGVREQYF. The DNA for the CDR3 is TGTGCCAGCAGCTTCTTTAACGGAGTGAGGGAGCAGTACTTC.

This clonotype was counted between two and nine times. V is TRBV4-1 and J is TRBJ2-5; either TRBD1 or TRBD2 may fit D (7 bases each). V lost 0 bases, J lost 2 bases, and 28 bases lay in between. The V gene's germline CDR1 is MGHRA and CDR2 YSYEKL. The CDR3 contains 21 residues. Here the CDR3 reads CASSQDPPGRGLLVRQETQYF. The CDR3 region has the DNA TGCGCCAGCAGCCAAGATCCGCCAGGGAGGGGGCTGCTCGTACGACAAGAGACCCAGTACTTC.

The chain recombines TRBV7-9 with TRBJ2-2; D call uncertain. The germline V gene has CDR1 SEHNR and CDR2 FQNEAQ (reference sequence). V lost 2 bases to trimming and J lost 0 bases, with 7 bases between them. The CDR3 covers 15 residues. CDR3 DNA: TGTGCCAGCAGCTTACTGGTGACGAACACCGGGGAGCTGTTTTTT. Amino acids: CASSLLVTNTGELFF.

The chain links TRBV11-1 to TRBJ2-1, with D possibly matching TRBD2 (6 bases). The germline gives CDR1 SGHAT, CDR2 FQDESV (reference sequence). Trimming took off 1 base at V and 0 bases at J, with 16 bases between the two ends. There are 18 residues in the CDR3. CDR3: CASSLGRGGTSSYNEQFF. CDR3 nucleotides: TGTGCCAGCAGCTTAGGAAGGGGCGGGACGAGCTCCTACAATGAGCAGTTCTTC.

This clonotype has at least ten counts. The chain is built from TRBV24-1 and TRBJ1-5, with D unresolved. V lost 5 bases and J 5 bases, leaving 12 bases between the germline ends. CDR1 is KGHDR and CDR2 is SFDVKD in the germline V gene. The CDR3 spans 14 residues. The CDR3 DNA sequence: TGTGCCACCAGTGGGCTGTCTGAGGATCAGCCCCAGCATTTT. Translated, it gives CATSGLSEDQPQHF.

A few counts support this clonotype. The CDR3 DNA reads as TGCGCCAGCAGCCAAGACTTAGGATCTACTAATAATTCACCCCTCCACTTT. Its protein product is CASSQDLGSTNNSPLHF. V and J are TRBV4-3 and TRBJ1-6; D uncertain. In germline, CDR1 is LGHNA, CDR2 YSLEER. V was pared by 0 bases and J by 5 bases, with 14 bases between. CDR3 size: 17 residues.

The J gene is TRBJ2-2, the V gene TRBV7-2; 8 nucleotides line up with TRBD2. The CDR3 has 13 amino acids. The V gene end was trimmed by 4 bases and the J gene end by 6 bases; junction bases not matched to a gene: 1. CDR1 SGHTA and CDR2 FQGNSA come from the germline V gene. In nucleotides, the CDR3 is TGTGCCAGCAGCTCAGCGGGGGCCGGGGAGCTGTTTTTT. Encoded protein: CASSSAGAGELFF.

V usage is TRBV7-9 and J usage is TRBJ2-1; D not certain. The V end was cut by 3 bases, the J end by 8 bases, with 14 bases between. The V gene's germline CDR1 is SEHNR and CDR2 FQNEAQ (reference sequence). This CDR3 has 14 residues. This CDR3 reads CASSFIPASYEQFF. Written as DNA, the CDR3 is TGTGCCAGCAGCTTTATTCCAGCGTCATATGAGCAGTTCTTC.

The chain links TRBV28 to TRBJ1-1; TRBD1 is a possible D gene (6 bases). Trimming took 3 bases from V and 1 from J, leaving 15 bases between them. This CDR3 has 16 residues. Germline assignment: CDR1 MDHEN and CDR2 SYDVKM. The DNA of the CDR3 is TGTGCCAGCAGTTTGGGGCCTCAGGGGAGGAACACTGAAGCTTTCTTT. Its protein product is CASSLGPQGRNTEAFF.

In this sample, this clonotype turned up many times. The chain employs TRBV11-2 and TRBJ1-1; D gene unclear. CDR3 length: 13 residues. Trimming removed 1 base at V and 0 bases at J, with 3 bases between. Germline-derived CDR1 and CDR2 are SGHAT and FQNNGV. The CDR3 is CASSLVLNTEAFF. The CDR3, as DNA: TGTGCCAGCAGCTTAGTCTTGAACACTGAAGCTTTCTTT.

The chain couples TRBV29-1 to TRBJ1-2; D not resolved. Trimming pared 6 bases from V and 6 bases from J, leaving 11 bases between. There are 11 residues in the CDR3. The germline V gene has CDR1 SQVTM and CDR2 ANQGSEA. The CDR3 coding sequence is TGCAGCGTGTTTGGCGGGGATGGCTACACCTTC. This sequence encodes CSVFGGDGYTF.